This T cell receptor beta chain was found in a study of technical replicates of blood from a few donors. Some clones are missing from TCRdb's copy, which holds only in-frame ones; the method was immunoSEQ multiplex PCR. The sample records around 61,000 clones, more than 95% being singletons. V was clipped by 4 bases and J by 0 bases; unmatched bases: 3. The CDR3 covers 15 residues. CDR1 is LNHDA and CDR2 is SQIVND in the germline V gene (reference sequence). V usage is TRBV19 and J usage is TRBJ2-1, with TRBD2 identical over 7 bases. The receptor comes from a human donor in good health. The sequenced material came from T cells isolated from PBMCs. CDR3 DNA: TGTGCCAGTAGTACCGCTAGCGGCTCCTACAATGAGCAGTTCTTC. This gives the protein CASSTASGSYNEQFF. Supplemented by reference TRBV19 and TRBJ2-1, the full variable domain reads DGGITQSPKYLFRKEGQNVTLSCEQNLNHDAMYWYRQDPGQGLRLIYYSQIVNDFQKGDIAEGYSVSREKKESFPLTVTSAQKNPTAFYLCASSTASGSYNEQFFGPGTRLTVL.